The clone carrying this T cell receptor beta chain was recorded many times. V lost 1 base and J 10 bases, leaving 13 bases between the germline ends. This CDR3 has 13 residues. This sample stems from a study of identical twins. TCRdb itself ran the 5' RACE reads through MiXCR, one entry per CDR3 protein. The sample consists of about 690,000 distinct CDR3 sequences, around 6% of them appearing once. This rearrangement joins TRBV12-3 or TRBV12-4 to TRBJ2-5; weak D call: TRBD1 (7 bases). This clonotype originated in a man aged 18 to 30 in good health. Sequenced sample: naive T cells sorted from blood. The CDR3 DNA reads TGTGCCAGCAGTTTAGGGCAGGGGGAGGTCCAGTACTTC. It is translated as CASSLGQGEVQYF.